The 8 T cell receptor beta chains presented below share a single source sample, sequenced in a study of CD8+ T cells in alopecia areata. Following RNA extraction, reverse transcription yielded cDNA that acted as the sequencing template. Method: immunoSEQ multiplex PCR; TCRdb's copy keeps in-frame clones and lacks some. The sample contains about 98,000 clones, 35% to 50% of which appear only once. Sequenced sample: CD4+ T cells sorted from blood. The receptors were sampled from a human donor with alopecia areata.

The gene calls are TRBV29-1 and TRBJ2-1; D call uncertain. The CDR3 extends over 12 amino acids. V lost 4 bases and J lost 9, with 13 bases in between. Germline CDR1 reads SQVTM; CDR2 reads ANQGSEA. CDR3 sequence (DNA): TGCAGCGTTGTGGCAGGCCTCGGTGAGCAGTTCTTC. This translates into CSVVAGLGEQFF.

This clone was seen once. The V gene is TRBV30, the J gene TRBJ2-7, with 8 nucleotides matching TRBD2. The CDR3 extends over 11 amino acids. The germline V gene encodes CDR1 GTSNPN and CDR2 SVGIG (reference sequence). The ends lost 5 bases at V and 7 bases at J; junction bases unmatched: 4. CDR3 sequence (DNA): TGTGCCTGGGGAGCGGGGGTGGAGCAGTACTTC. It translates to CAWGAGVEQYF.

This chain connects TRBV29-1 to TRBJ2-2, with 7 bases aligning to TRBD1. CDR3 length equals 14 residues. Germline-derived CDR1 and CDR2 are SQVTM and ANQGSEA. V dropped 4 bases and J dropped 6; count of bases not matched to a gene: 8. The CDR3 region has the DNA TGCAGCGTTGCCGGACAGGATTATTCCGGGGAGCTGTTTTTT. Translation gives CSVAGQDYSGELFF.

This chain connects TRBV29-1 to TRBJ1-1; 8 bases are a match to TRBD1. The ends lost 6 bases at V and 1 base at J; junction bases unmatched: 4. Germline V gives CDR1 SQVTM, CDR2 ANQGSEA. The CDR3 totals 13 residues. The CDR3 loop is CSVKGQANTEAFF. DNA of the CDR3: TGCAGCGTCAAGGGACAGGCGAACACTGAAGCTTTCTTT.

V and J are TRBV5-1 and TRBJ2-6; D is tentatively TRBD1 or TRBD2 (5 bases each). V shed 0 bases and J shed 2 bases, with 9 bases lying between them. Germline V gene lookup returns CDR1 SGHRS and CDR2 YFSETQ. The CDR3 has 16 amino acids. Here the CDR3 reads CASSLELGAGANVLTF. The CDR3 DNA sequence: TGCGCCAGCAGCTTGGAGCTGGGGGCTGGGGCCAACGTCCTGACTTTC.

A few counts support this clone. The same CDR3 arises from other DNA sequences in this sample as well. V and J are TRBV29-1 and TRBJ2-5; D is ambiguous. Germline-derived CDR1 and CDR2 are SQVTM and ANQGSEA. The CDR3 has 10 amino acids. With 3 bases removed from V and 3 bases from J, the gap between germline ends came to 2 bases. This chain's CDR3 is CSVEKETQYF. The CDR3 region has the DNA TGCAGCGTTGAGAAAGAGACCCAGTACTTC.

The chain recombines TRBV29-1 with TRBJ1-1; the D is unclear. V was shortened by 6 bases and J by 0 bases, with 14 bases between the two germline ends. The CDR3 contains 14 residues. CDR1 and CDR2 from the germline V gene are SQVTM and ANQGSEA. The CDR3 loop reads CSVAWAGLNTEAFF. DNA of the CDR3: TGCAGCGTCGCTTGGGCGGGTTTGAACACTGAAGCTTTCTTT.

V is TRBV5-1 and J is TRBJ2-3; 10 nucleotides agree with TRBD2. Trimming took 0 bases from V and 5 from J; bases not matched to a gene: 9. Looked up from germline, CDR1 is SGHRS and CDR2 is YFSETQ. The CDR3 is 17 amino acids. CDR3 sequence (DNA): TGCGCCAGCAGCTTGGGGTTTTCTAGCGGGAGACAAGATACGCAGTATTTT. This encodes CASSLGFSSGRQDTQYF.